A single sample is the source of the 30 T cell receptor beta chains below, sequenced in a study of Ad26.COV2.S vaccination and SARS-CoV-2 variants. Method: immunoSEQ multiplex PCR; TCRdb's copy keeps in-frame clones and lacks some. The table lists about 480,000 clones, roughly 89% of them singletons. This sample's treatment: 15 to 20 received Ad26.COV2.S at low or high dose, single or two shots; several received placebo; per-sample allocation not given. Specimens were obtained on day 63 following the first vaccine or placebo injection. The starting material was peripheral blood, obtained in a trial of Ad26.COV2.S vaccine versus placebo. The receptors come from a person aged 18-60 years who received the Ad26.COV2.S COVID-19 vaccine or a placebo.

The chain joins TRBV7-2 to TRBJ2-2; D is uncertain. Germline loops: CDR1 SGHTA, CDR2 FQGNSA. V gave up 5 bases and J gave up 5 bases, with 15 bases separating them. This CDR3 contains 15 residues. The CDR3 reads CASSLTLSFTGELFF. The CDR3 DNA reads TGTGCCAGCAGCCTTACCCTTAGTTTTACCGGGGAGCTGTTTTTT.

The V gene is TRBV14, the J gene TRBJ1-3, with unresolved D. Per germline, CDR1 SGHDN and CDR2 FVKESK. Trimming removed 2 bases at V and 4 bases at J, with 21 bases between. The CDR3 extends over 18 amino acids. DNA for the CDR3: TGTGCCAGCAGCCAAAAGGGTGCGGCAGGTCTTCCGGGAAACACCATATATTTT. Encoded protein: CASSQKGAAGLPGNTIYF.

The CDR3 region has the DNA TGTGCCAGCAGTGAATCCCCAGCGGGGGGGGGATCCTACAATGAGCAGTTCTTC. Protein sequence: CASSESPAGGGSYNEQFF. The chain couples TRBV25-1 to TRBJ2-1; 10 bases align to TRBD2. The CDR3 covers 18 residues. Trimming at V came to 1 base and at J to 1 base, leaving 7 bases not matched to a gene. Germline V CDR1 and CDR2: MGHDK, SYGVNS.

The chain couples TRBV5-1 to TRBJ2-5; no definite D call. The CDR3 has 12 amino acids. Per germline, CDR1 SGHRS and CDR2 YFSETQ. V lost 4 bases and J lost 0, with 4 bases in between. This chain's CDR3 is CASSTDQETQYF. In nucleotides, the CDR3 is TGCGCCAGCAGCACCGACCAAGAGACCCAGTACTTC.

This chain links TRBV19 with TRBJ1-1; D is possibly TRBD1 (5 bases). Germline values: CDR1 LNHDA, CDR2 SQIVND (reference sequence). V was shortened by 4 bases and J by 2 bases, with 8 bases between the two germline ends. This CDR3 spans 13 amino acids. CDR3 DNA: TGTGCCAGTAGTAGGGACGAAAACACTGAAGCTTTCTTT. Translation: CASSRDENTEAFF.

The chain recombines TRBV6-5 with TRBJ2-7; 13 nucleotides agree with TRBD2. The trim removed 10 bases at V and 5 bases at J, leaving 8 bases unmatched. Germline V lookup: CDR1 MNHEY, CDR2 SVGAGI. The CDR3 sequence is 14 residues long. CDR3 in DNA: TGTGCCACGGAGGGACTAGCGGGAATCCACGAGCAGTACTTC. Translation: CATEGLAGIHEQYF.

The rearrangement uses TRBV6-2 or TRBV6-3 and TRBJ2-1, with D perhaps assigned TRBD1 or TRBD2 (5 bases each). Germline V gene data show CDR1 as MNHEY and CDR2 as SVGEGT. Trimming pared 3 bases from V and 4 bases from J, leaving 10 bases between. The CDR3 covers 14 residues. Here the CDR3 reads CASSYGTIYNEQFF. The CDR3 nucleotides read TGTGCCAGCAGTTATGGGACGATATACAATGAGCAGTTCTTC.

The chain links TRBV24-1 to TRBJ2-2, with 7 bases identical to TRBD2. The germline V gene has CDR1 KGHDR and CDR2 SFDVKD. The CDR3 is 16 residues long. The junction had 4 bases not matched to a gene; V was cut back by 0 bases and J by 4 bases. The DNA of the CDR3 is TGTGCCACCAGTGATTTGGCTAGCGGAGGCACCGGGGAGCTGTTTTTT. Residues: CATSDLASGGTGELFF.

DNA for the CDR3: TGTGCCAGCAGCTCCCCTAGCAGACCTAGCACAGATACGCAGTATTTT. Protein product: CASSSPSRPSTDTQYF. The genes are TRBV7-9 and TRBJ2-3; TRBD2 is a possible D gene (5 bases). The CDR3 has 16 amino acids. V was pared by 4 bases and J by 0 bases, with 14 bases between. Germline-derived CDR1 and CDR2 are SEHNR and FQNEAQ (reference sequence).

The rearrangement joins TRBV4-1 to TRBJ1-5, with D possibly TRBD1 on 6 matching bases. The CDR3 has 16 residues. V lost 3 bases, J lost 4 bases, and 16 bases lay in between. Germline-derived CDR1 and CDR2 are MGHRA and YSYEKL. This chain's CDR3 is CASSQVGRGTNQPQHF. The CDR3, as DNA: TGCGCCAGCAGCCAGGTTGGCAGGGGAACAAATCAGCCCCAGCATTTT.

The chain is built from TRBV2 and TRBJ2-1, with a possible D match to TRBD2 (5 bases). Germline V CDR1 and CDR2: SNHLY, FYNNEI. The CDR3 extends over 14 amino acids. V lost 0 bases, J lost 9 bases, and 12 bases lay in between. This CDR3 reads CASSEARLALEQFF. DNA of the CDR3: TGTGCCAGCAGTGAAGCCCGCCTAGCTCTTGAGCAGTTCTTC.

The CDR3 DNA reads TGTGCCAGCAGTGAAAACCCCCTCCGACGACTAGCAGATACGCAGTATTTT. Translated: CASSENPLRRLADTQYF. This chain links TRBV2 with TRBJ2-3, with D possibly TRBD2 on 6 matching bases. CDR1 SNHLY and CDR2 FYNNEI come from the germline V gene. CDR3 length equals 17 residues. The V end lost 2 bases, the J end lost 4 bases, and 19 bases lay between the germline ends.

The chain carries TRBV19 and TRBJ1-1; no clear D. Trimming cost V 7 bases and J 3 bases, with 12 bases left between them. Germline-derived CDR1 and CDR2 are LNHDA and SQIVND (reference sequence). The CDR3 runs to 13 residues. CDR3 nucleotide sequence: TGTGCCAGTAAAACTGGTCGTGACACTGAAGCTTTCTTT. This translates into CASKTGRDTEAFF.

The rearrangement joins TRBV15 to TRBJ2-7; TRBD2 matches 7 bases. Germline CDR1 is LNHNV and CDR2 is YYDKDF (reference sequence). The V segment lost 0 bases and the J segment 5 bases; nucleotides outside the gene matches: 13. The CDR3 is made up of 17 amino acids. This chain's CDR3 is CATSRDPRAGEPHEQYF. The CDR3 DNA follows: TGTGCCACCAGCAGAGATCCAAGGGCGGGAGAACCCCACGAGCAGTACTTC.

The J gene is TRBJ2-2, the V gene TRBV5-1; D may correspond to TRBD1 or TRBD2 (7 bases each). Trimming shortened V by 4 bases and J by 6 bases, and 25 bases separated the two germline ends. Germline V lookup: CDR1 SGHRS, CDR2 YFSETQ. The CDR3 has 18 amino acids. CDR3: CASSPRGKGAGTAGELFF. CDR3 coding DNA: TGCGCCAGCAGCCCCCGCGGAAAGGGAGCGGGGACAGCCGGGGAGCTGTTTTTT.

The V gene is TRBV19, the J gene TRBJ1-3, with 7 bases identical to TRBD1. The CDR3 runs to 15 residues. In germline, CDR1 is LNHDA, CDR2 SQIVND (reference sequence). After removal of 4 bases from V and 4 bases from J, the junction contained 7 bases not matched to a gene. The CDR3 DNA sequence: TGTGCCAGTAGTAACACAGGGGCGCGAGGAAACACCATATATTTT. Protein sequence: CASSNTGARGNTIYF. Combining the CDR3 with reference TRBV19 and TRBJ1-3 gives the whole variable domain DGGITQSPKYLFRKEGQNVTLSCEQNLNHDAMYWYRQDPGQGLRLIYYSQIVNDFQKGDIAEGYSVSREKKESFPLTVTSAQKNPTAFYLCASSNTGARGNTIYFGEGSWLTVV.

The chain employs TRBV24-1 and TRBJ2-1; D is possibly TRBD1 or TRBD2 (5 bases each). Germline assignment: CDR1 KGHDR and CDR2 SFDVKD. CDR3 length: 17 amino acids. Trimming stripped 4 bases from V and 7 bases from J, with 22 bases between. The chain's CDR3 is CATSEAGGNTPRNEQFF. In DNA, the CDR3 is TGTGCCACCAGTGAAGCTGGGGGAAATACCCCCAGGAATGAGCAGTTCTTC.

V is TRBV28 and J is TRBJ1-1; tentative D call: TRBD1 (6 bases). Germline V gene sequence: CDR1 MDHEN, CDR2 SYDVKM. This CDR3 has 15 residues. V gave up 5 bases and J gave up 4 bases, with 17 bases separating them. The CDR3 protein is CASSENTGLGTEAFF. The CDR3, as DNA: TGTGCCAGCAGTGAAAACACAGGGTTGGGCACTGAAGCTTTCTTT.

The chain links TRBV7-8 to TRBJ2-5; D perhaps matches TRBD1 (6 bases). Looked up from germline, CDR1 is SGHVS and CDR2 is FQNEAQ. Trimming removed 5 bases at V and 2 bases at J, with 9 bases between. This CDR3 has 13 amino acids. DNA for the CDR3: TGTGCCAGCAGCCGAGACAGGCAAGAGACCCAGTACTTC. It encodes CASSRDRQETQYF. The whole variable domain, filled in from reference TRBV7-8 and TRBJ2-5, reads GAGVSQSPRYKVAKRGQDVALRCDPISGHVSLFWYQQALGQGPEFLTYFQNEAQLDKSGLPSDRFFAERPEGSVSTLKIQRTQQEDSAVYLCASSRDRQETQYFGPGTRLLVL.

Written as DNA, the CDR3 is TGTGCCAGCAGCCCAGACAGTACGAATGAAAAACTGTTTTTT. Its protein is CASSPDSTNEKLFF. The V call is TRBV9, the J call TRBJ1-4; TRBD1 is a possible D gene (5 bases). This CDR3 is built from 14 residues. The V end lost 4 bases, the J end lost 5 bases, and 12 bases lay between the germline ends. Germline V gene sequence: CDR1 SGDLS, CDR2 YYNGEE.

The chain has TRBV7-8 and TRBJ2-5; D is ambiguous. Germline V gives CDR1 SGHVS, CDR2 FQNEAQ. The V gene lost 4 bases and the J gene lost 2 bases, with 11 bases spanning the gap. The CDR3 consists of 14 residues. The CDR3 nucleotides are TGTGCCAGCAGCTCCCGGACGCGACAAGAGACCCAGTACTTC. Translation: CASSSRTRQETQYF. The full variable domain, rest sourced from reference TRBV7-8 and TRBJ2-5, is GAGVSQSPRYKVAKRGQDVALRCDPISGHVSLFWYQQALGQGPEFLTYFQNEAQLDKSGLPSDRFFAERPEGSVSTLKIQRTQQEDSAVYLCASSSRTRQETQYFGPGTRLLVL.

J is TRBJ1-2 and V is TRBV30, with 8 bases aligning to TRBD1. This CDR3 spans 11 amino acids. Germline V gene sequence: CDR1 GTSNPN, CDR2 SVGIG (reference sequence). V was clipped by 5 bases and J by 8 bases; unmatched bases: 4. DNA for the CDR3: TGTGCCTGGGGACAGGGAGGAGGCTACACCTTC. This translates into CAWGQGGGYTF.

This clone appeared once. The chain links TRBV19 to TRBJ1-5; D is unresolved. Germline-derived CDR1 and CDR2 are LNHDA and SQIVND (reference sequence). With 3 bases removed from V and 0 bases from J, the gap between germline ends came to 15 bases. The CDR3 has 17 amino acids. The CDR3 loop reads CASSIGLPDYSNQPQHF. The CDR3 DNA reads as TGTGCCAGTAGTATTGGTTTACCAGATTATAGCAATCAGCCCCAGCATTTT.

The V and J genes are TRBV5-1 and TRBJ2-2; possible D gene TRBD1, 6 bases. The CDR3 has 15 residues. Germline CDR1 is SGHRS and CDR2 is YFSETQ. The ends were cut back, 4 bases at V and 2 bases at J, with 12 bases in the middle. The CDR3 DNA reads as TGCGCCAGCAGCCCTGCAGGGGTAAACACCGGGGAGCTGTTTTTT. Its protein is CASSPAGVNTGELFF.

The V gene is TRBV19, the J gene TRBJ2-1, with 7 bases lining up with TRBD2. The germline V gene has CDR1 LNHDA and CDR2 SQIVND (reference sequence). The CDR3 runs to 15 residues. V shed 0 bases and J 6 bases; nucleotides not matched to a gene: 5. The CDR3 is CASSIDGWEGNEQFF. CDR3 sequence (DNA): TGTGCCAGTAGTATAGATGGTTGGGAGGGCAATGAGCAGTTCTTC.

This rearrangement joins TRBV7-9 to TRBJ1-2; 7 bases agree with TRBD1. The CDR3 has 13 amino acids. V trimming: 5 bases; J trimming: 3 bases; junction bases outside the gene matches: 3. Per the germline V gene, CDR1 is SEHNR and CDR2 is FQNEAQ (reference sequence). DNA for the CDR3: TGTGCCAGCAGCCCCGGGACAGACTATGGCTACACCTTC. The encoded protein is CASSPGTDYGYTF.

The J gene is TRBJ2-1, the V gene TRBV5-6, with 9 positions matching TRBD2. The V segment lost 4 bases and the J segment 9 bases; nucleotides outside the gene matches: 17. The germline V gene encodes CDR1 SGHDT and CDR2 YYEEEE. The CDR3 covers 17 residues. The DNA for the CDR3 is TGTGCCAGCAGCCCTATTTTGCGGGAGGGCCTTGAGGTTGAGCAGTTCTTC. Translation gives CASSPILREGLEVEQFF. Variable domain in full (rest from reference TRBV5-6 and TRBJ2-1): DAGVTQSPTHLIKTRGQQVTLRCSPKSGHDTVSWYQQALGQGPQFIFQYYEEEERQRGNFPDRFSGHQFPNYSSELNVNALLLGDSALYLCASSPILREGLEVEQFFGPGTRLTVL.

This sequence joins TRBV6-5 and TRBJ1-4; D perhaps matches TRBD1 (5 bases). The V and J ends lost 6 bases and 7 bases respectively, with 18 bases between them. The CDR3 is made up of 15 amino acids. CDR1 and CDR2 from the germline V gene are MNHEY and SVGAGI. Written as DNA, the CDR3 is TGTGCCAGCAGCCTCAGATCCGGGGGAGTTGAAAAACTGTTTTTT. Residues: CASSLRSGGVEKLFF.

CDR3 sequence reads: CATSDPGQGQETQYF. CDR3 nucleotide sequence: TGTGCCACCAGTGATCCGGGACAGGGTCAAGAGACCCAGTACTTC. V gene TRBV24-1 combines with J gene TRBJ2-5; 9 nucleotides match TRBD1. The CDR3 sequence is 15 residues long. The germline CDR1 and CDR2 sequences are KGHDR and SFDVKD. The V segment lost 3 bases and the J segment 2 bases; nucleotides outside the gene matches: 3.

V and J are TRBV7-2 and TRBJ2-1, with D unclear. Germline assignment: CDR1 SGHTA and CDR2 FQGNSA. Trimming took 3 bases from V and 11 from J, leaving 8 bases between them. This CDR3 comprises 11 residues. In nucleotides, the CDR3 is TGTGCCAGCAGCTTTGGGCCACAGCAGTTCTTC. Amino acid sequence: CASSFGPQQFF.